A single sample is the source of the 4 T cell receptor beta chains below, sequenced in a study of CD8 T cells in Susac syndrome. After extraction with the RNeasy kit, 0.5 to 1 ug of the RNA was reverse transcribed using random hexamers. TCRdb re-analysed the immunoSEQ multiplex PCR reads in MiXCR, keeping a single row per CDR3 protein. The sample shows 200,000 to 250,000 distinct CDR3 sequences, approximately 90% of them seen only once. The sequenced sample was CD8+ T cells from PBMCs. These receptors were collected from a human donor with multiple sclerosis.

The rearrangement uses TRBV28 and TRBJ2-5, with no clear D. The CDR3 is made up of 16 amino acids. CDR1 is MDHEN and CDR2 is SYDVKM in the germline V gene. With 5 bases removed from V and 5 bases from J, the gap between germline ends came to 21 bases. CDR3 loop: CASSTTEAPRSETQYF. The CDR3 nucleotides are TGTGCCAGCAGTACAACCGAGGCCCCCCGGTCCGAGACCCAGTACTTC.

The chain recombines TRBV5-1 with TRBJ1-1; tentative D call: TRBD1 (6 bases). This CDR3 is 15 amino acids long. Per germline, CDR1 SGHRS and CDR2 YFSETQ. V was clipped by 0 bases and J by 0 bases, with 9 bases between them. The CDR3: CASSLEQGMNTEAFF. In DNA, the CDR3 is TGCGCCAGCAGCTTGGAGCAGGGGATGAACACTGAAGCTTTCTTT.

This chain links TRBV7-9 with TRBJ2-5; the D is unclear. V was cut by 5 bases and J by 5 bases, with 15 bases left in between. The CDR3 covers 14 residues. Germline lookup yields CDR1 SEHNR and CDR2 FQNEAQ (reference sequence). The CDR3 bases are TGTGCCAGCAGCCCCCAAAGGCGAGGCGAGACCCAGTACTTC. Residues: CASSPQRRGETQYF.

The genes are TRBV7-2 and TRBJ2-7, with D perhaps assigned TRBD1 or TRBD2 (7 bases each). This CDR3 spans 17 amino acids. Per germline, CDR1 SGHTA and CDR2 FQGNSA. V was shortened by 4 bases and J by 4 bases, with 23 bases between the two germline ends. The CDR3 loop is CASSSSGGGRERYEQYF. The DNA of the CDR3 is TGTGCCAGCAGCTCCTCAGGGGGAGGGCGGGAAAGATACGAGCAGTACTTC.